This T cell receptor (beta chain) was captured by sequencing in a study of shared clonotypes between healthy human individuals (TCRdb year 2020). General notes on the study: The cohort included three men and a couple of women between 18 and 49 years of age. The study deeply sequenced blood TCR repertoires of five healthy adults to estimate repertoire size and the extent of clonotype sharing between individuals. Per donor, leukapheresis produced somewhere between about 0.8 and 9 billion PBMCs. Per donor, three plates each were used for CD4 naive and CD4 memory, two for CD8 naive, and one for CD8 memory. Different laboratories and diverse techniques were used to prepare libraries and sequence TCR repertoires, to increase sequencing depth and limit assay-specific biases.

The research as a whole found: Larger estimated clonotype richness was generally found for naive subsets than for memory subsets. Across several donors, around 5% of naive CD4, over 3% of naive CD8, 2.3% of memory CD4, and about 0.4% of memory CD8 clonotypes were shared. Pairwise subsampling led to the expectation that sequencing depth would affect the degree of clonotype sharing among donors. Clonotypes shared by all four sorted-subset donors showed higher generation probabilities than non-shared clonotypes. Only blood was sampled, and tissue TCR repertoires likely differ from those in blood. The genetic and exposure-history diversity represented was limited by the small number of donors. Rarefaction of sorted-subset datasets indicated incomplete sequencing despite the large sequencing depth.

As for this clone: The target of this receptor is not known. The sample holds no much larger clone one base away, and base qualities are not on file.

Including cysteine and phenylalanine, the CDR3 has 13 amino acids. The DNA shown is the 39-base CDR3, in frame from base 1. V is cut back by 0 bases and J by 7 bases, with 3 bases in the junction unmatched. From a lookup of the germline V gene, CDR1 and CDR2 are LGHNA and YNFKEQ. CD8 naive samples were CD45RO-negative cells positively selected for CCR7, giving a CD45RA+CCR7+ population that excluded TemRA cells. The donors were healthy, HIV-negative adults who had no recently reported acute infections or vaccinations. Only Caucasian adults living in Nashville, Tennessee, USA were represented among the donors. Blood was obtained by leukapheresis, after which PBMCs were separated by Ficoll-Histopaque density gradient centrifugation and cryopreserved in liquid nitrogen vapor phase. Analytical flow cytometry was used to check the purity and quantity of each magnetically sorted T cell population. From each sorted fraction, genomic DNA was isolated and quantified by UV absorbance on a Nanodrop 2000c.

TCR CDR3 regions were amplified from genomic DNA by multiplex PCR using the deep immunoSEQ assay. For each cell subset, the extracted genomic DNA was distributed evenly across all wells of several immunoSEQ 96-well plates, and each plate served as one replicate. For sorted subsets, approximately 0.2 ug of genomic DNA, equivalent to 30,000 or so T cell genomes, went into each replicate PCR. The purified libraries were quantified using a Qubit 3.0 fluorometer, sized with a Bioanalyzer 2100, and then quantified again using the KAPA Library Quantification kit. Each immunoSEQ 96-well plate was sequenced on its own single-read 150-cycle Illumina NextSeq 550 flow cell. As for the original processing: Because the immunoSEQ output held only junctional sequences and lacked quality scores, the filtering could not match the filtering applied to full-length reads. To assign V/J genes and CDR3, sequences were annotated using PyIR, a Python wrapper for IgBLAST v1.9, with IMGT germline references. Reads were removed for weak V/J assignments (E-value above 1e-6), missing CDR3, stop codons, out-of-frame junctions, or ambiguous translated residues. A V3J clonotype was defined by an identical inferred V gene, J gene, and CDR3 amino acid sequence. Percentage overlap between repertoires was computed as shared unique clonotypes divided by the size of the smaller repertoire. Richness of each repertoire was evaluated using RTK rarefaction, the Chao1 estimator, and Recon v2.1 estimates of unobserved clonotypes. OLGA was used to compute generation probabilities for all TCRbeta clonotypes that the gDNA method yielded from a few donors. TCRdb carries this immuneACCESS record with in-frame sequences only. Its versions omit some clonotypes, under half of them owing to an unresolved V gene in the studies checked, with the rest unexplained. That table furnishes V, J and clone size, whereas the DNA furnished D and trimming. The sample table shows around 650,000 clones, and 95% to 96% are seen once. The biggest ten clones account for approximately 0.12% of the sample.

The specimen was naive CD8+ T cells sorted from blood. The label giving this sample's cell subset or site can be read as: CD45RA+CCR7+. This TCR was sampled from a woman in her twenties or thirties in good health. This chain is built from TRBV4-2 and TRBJ2-7, and TRBD2 aligns with 7 junction nucleotides. The CDR3 is CASSQEGAGEQYF. The nucleotide sequence reads TGTGCCAGCAGCCAAGAGGGAGCGGGGGAGCAGTACTTC.